This passage covers 18 T cell receptor beta chains from one sample sequenced in a study of CD8 T cells in Susac syndrome. Reverse transcription of about 0.5 to 1 ug RNA used random hexamers. TCRdb independently ran MiXCR on the immunoSEQ multiplex PCR reads; one entry per CDR3 protein. This sample has 120,000 to 150,000 distinct CDR3 sequences, with roughly 94% found just once. Sequenced: CD4+ T cells from PBMCs. The origin of the receptors is a human donor in good health.

This rearrangement joins TRBV2 to TRBJ1-2; D not resolved. The V gene's germline CDR1 is SNHLY and CDR2 FYNNEI. The CDR3 runs 19 residues. V was shortened by 2 bases and J by 1 base, with 23 bases between the two germline ends. This chain's CDR3 is CASSESSGGGYRHNYGYTF. In DNA, the CDR3 is TGTGCCAGCAGTGAATCTTCCGGTGGTGGCTACAGACATAACTATGGCTACACCTTC.

V gene TRBV2 combines with J gene TRBJ1-1; a weak D match, TRBD1 (5 bases). CDR1 SNHLY and CDR2 FYNNEI come from the germline V gene. Trimming took 0 bases from V and 9 from J, leaving 8 bases between them. CDR3 length equals 12 residues. The CDR3 nucleotides read TGTGCCAGCAGTGAAGCGGGGGATAAAGCTTTCTTT. Translated: CASSEAGDKAFF.

The chain links TRBV25-1 to TRBJ2-5; 8 positions agree with TRBD1. J lost 5 bases, V lost 2 bases, and 7 bases had no gene match. From germline, CDR1 is MGHDK and CDR2 SYGVNS. This CDR3 comprises 15 residues. CDR3 residues: CASSEARGPGETQYF. The CDR3 DNA sequence: TGTGCCAGCAGTGAAGCCAGGGGGCCGGGGGAGACCCAGTACTTC.

This chain uses TRBV2 with TRBJ2-7, with D possibly TRBD2 on 6 matching bases. Trimming removed 6 bases at V and 2 bases at J, with 14 bases between. CDR1 SNHLY and CDR2 FYNNEI come from the germline V gene. The CDR3 is made up of 14 amino acids. The CDR3 DNA is TGTGCCAGCAGGCGGGGTTACGGGGCCTACGAGCAGTACTTC. Residues: CASRRGYGAYEQYF.

This clonotype has just one count. The gene calls are TRBV12-3 or TRBV12-4 and TRBJ1-4; 9 bases map to TRBD1. Losses at the gene ends were 1 base for V and 8 bases for J; bases not matched to a gene: 2. The CDR3 contains 14 residues. DNA for the CDR3: TGTGCCAGCAGTTTAGGGACAGGGGAAGAAAAACTGTTTTTT. It is translated as CASSLGTGEEKLFF.

V and J are TRBV6-5 and TRBJ2-7, with unresolved D. Germline CDR1 is MNHEY and CDR2 is SVGAGI. The CDR3 has 12 amino acids. V lost 3 bases, J lost 6 bases, and 9 bases lay in between. CDR3 in DNA: TGTGCCAGCAGTTATGTCCTAGGCGAGCAGTACTTC. Amino acid sequence: CASSYVLGEQYF.

The J gene is TRBJ2-2, the V gene TRBV30; no clear D gene. The CDR3 has 14 amino acids. Trimming removed 0 bases from V and 5 bases from J, with 10 bases in between. The germline V gene encodes CDR1 GTSNPN and CDR2 SVGIG (reference sequence). CDR3 DNA sequence: TGTGCCTGGAGTGTTTCACAGAGGACCGGGGAGCTGTTTTTT. Amino acid sequence: CAWSVSQRTGELFF.

The chain carries TRBV4-2 and TRBJ2-7, with 10 bases that match TRBD1. The length of the CDR3 is 16 residues. With 0 bases clipped from V and 5 bases from J, the junction kept 7 bases outside the gene matches. Germline V gives CDR1 LGHNA, CDR2 YNFKEQ. For the CDR3, the DNA is TGTGCCAGCAGCCAAGATATGGGACAGGGGACCCACGAGCAGTACTTC. Protein sequence: CASSQDMGQGTHEQYF.

The chain couples TRBV20-1 to TRBJ2-5; unclear D gene. V lost 3 bases and J 9 bases, leaving 14 bases between the germline ends. Per germline, CDR1 DFQATT and CDR2 SNEGSKA (reference sequence). The CDR3 is made up of 12 amino acids. The CDR3 here is CSASSRSEAQYF. DNA of the CDR3: TGCAGTGCTAGCTCCAGGTCCGAGGCCCAGTACTTC.

The chain links TRBV12-3 or TRBV12-4 to TRBJ1-2, with D possibly TRBD1 on 5 matching bases. V was clipped by 5 bases and J by 2 bases, with 12 bases between them. This CDR3 is 14 amino acids long. DNA of the CDR3: TGTGCCAGCAGTCCGGGACGGGTCAACTATGGCTACACCTTC. This codes for CASSPGRVNYGYTF.

The rearrangement joins TRBV5-1 to TRBJ2-7, with TRBD1 matching 7 bases. V was clipped by 0 bases and J by 5 bases; unmatched bases: 5. This CDR3 spans 14 amino acids. Germline CDR1 reads SGHRS; CDR2 reads YFSETQ. CDR3 nucleotides: TGCGCCAGCAGCTTGGTTGGGCAGGGGGACGAGCAGTACTTC. Its translation: CASSLVGQGDEQYF.

The V call is TRBV2, the J call TRBJ1-3, with D hard to call. Trimming took off 9 bases at V and 4 bases at J, with 13 bases between the two ends. In germline, CDR1 is SNHLY, CDR2 FYNNEI. The CDR3 totals 13 residues. The CDR3 sequence: CASQPMGGNTIYF. CDR3 DNA sequence: TGTGCCAGTCAACCAATGGGAGGAAACACCATATATTTT.

The chain links TRBV27 to TRBJ1-2; 7 nucleotides agree with TRBD1. Germline lookup yields CDR1 MNHEY and CDR2 SMNVEV (reference sequence). This CDR3 region has 16 residues. The V and J ends lost 5 bases and 8 bases, in that order; junction bases with no gene match: 17. DNA of the CDR3: TGTGCCAGCAGTCTCGGGACAGATCCCCTCTTTGCAGGCTACACCTTC. It encodes CASSLGTDPLFAGYTF.

The J gene is TRBJ2-3, the V gene TRBV7-8; 8 bases line up with TRBD2. CDR1 is SGHVS, CDR2 FQNEAQ, per germline. The V gene end was trimmed by 4 bases and the J gene end by 1 base; junction bases not matched to a gene: 10. CDR3 length: 17 amino acids. CDR3 sequence reads: CASSSGGPGSGTDTQYF. The CDR3 region has the DNA TGTGCCAGCAGCTCGGGGGGGCCTGGGAGCGGCACAGATACGCAGTATTTT.

This chain links TRBV5-5 with TRBJ2-2; 7 bases match TRBD2. CDR3 length equals 15 residues. With V trimmed by 0 bases and J by 5 bases, 4 bases remained unmatched. Germline lookup yields CDR1 SGHKS and CDR2 YYEKEE (reference sequence). CDR3 DNA: TGTGCCAGCAGCTTGGGGACTAGTCGTACCGGGGAGCTGTTTTTT. Its protein product is CASSLGTSRTGELFF.

The V call is TRBV13, the J call TRBJ2-3, with D perhaps given as TRBD1 or TRBD2 (5 bases each). Trimming stripped 4 bases from V and 0 bases from J, with 14 bases between. CDR3 length: 16 residues. Germline lookup yields CDR1 PRHDT and CDR2 FYEKMQ (reference sequence). The CDR3 region is CASSSNYGASTDTQYF. The CDR3 nucleotides read TGTGCCAGCAGCTCAAATTACGGGGCCAGCACAGATACGCAGTATTTT.

The rearrangement links TRBV12-3 or TRBV12-4 to TRBJ1-1; D is unclear. V was clipped by 7 bases and J by 0 bases, with 12 bases between them. The CDR3 has 14 residues. CDR3 in amino acids: CASTHRFLNTEAFF. CDR3 sequence (DNA): TGTGCCAGCACCCACAGATTTTTGAACACTGAAGCTTTCTTT.

V usage is TRBV20-1 and J usage is TRBJ2-3; the match to TRBD2 covers 8 bases. V lost 5 bases to trimming and J lost 3 bases; unmatched junction nucleotides: 7. Germline-derived CDR1 and CDR2 are DFQATT and SNEGSKA (reference sequence). The CDR3 has 14 residues. Here the CDR3 reads CSAHRTSPTDTQYF. DNA of the CDR3: TGCAGTGCTCATCGGACTAGCCCAACAGATACGCAGTATTTT.